The sequence of this T cell receptor (beta chain) was determined in a study of shared clonotypes between healthy human individuals. Donors comprised only Caucasian adults living in Nashville, Tennessee. The authors divided CD4+ cells into CD45RA+ naive and CD45RA-negative memory subsets. This table comes from immunoSEQ multiplex PCR, and its TCRdb copy is limited to in-frame clones, with some not included. The repertoire consists of approximately 330,000 clones, with around 67% occurring once and the leading ten covering 8% to 13%. Germline CDR1 SGHDN, CDR2 FVKESK. V was pared by 4 bases and J by 3 bases, with 12 bases of the junction left unmatched. The CDR3 extends over 17 amino acids.

The material sequenced was memory CD4+ T cells sorted from blood. Subset in this sample: CD45RA-negative fraction. The sequence was collected from a man younger than 40 in good health. The chain recombines TRBV14 with TRBJ2-7; 10 nucleotides align to TRBD2. The CDR3 loop reads CASSPFHPTSGHYEQYF. CDR3 coding DNA: TGTGCCAGCAGCCCCTTTCACCCGACTAGCGGGCACTACGAGCAGTACTTC.